Sequencing of this TCR beta chain was carried out in a study of T-cell reconstitution after alpha-beta-depleted transplantation in children. Study results and caveats: There were reportedly several hundred expanded graft clones from which alpha-beta T cells came about two months after transplant. One year after transplant, T-cell counts and diversity came mostly from newly produced T cells.

This clonotype was observed a few times. What it binds is unknown. Researchers prepared the TCRbeta library using unique molecular identifiers, the study reports. Using its own MiXCR run on the PCR reads, TCRdb lists one record per CDR3 protein. The table records fewer than 750,000 distinct CDR3 sequences, 20% to 30% of them present only once. The CDR3 has 16 residues. The germline V gene has CDR1 MDHEN and CDR2 SYDVKM. Losses at the gene ends were 7 bases for V and 5 bases for J; bases not matched to a gene: 17. The clonotype originates from a boy in the first two years of life with Wiskott-Aldrich syndrome, due to receive a stem cell transplant. V is TRBV28 and J is TRBJ2-7; 7 nucleotides align to TRBD1. The sample in question was PBMCs, obtained before TCRalphabeta/CD19-depleted stem cell transplant. This CDR3 reads CASIKTGPGQFNEQYF. The CDR3 DNA reads as TGTGCCAGCATCAAGACGGGACCGGGACAGTTCAACGAGCAGTACTTC.